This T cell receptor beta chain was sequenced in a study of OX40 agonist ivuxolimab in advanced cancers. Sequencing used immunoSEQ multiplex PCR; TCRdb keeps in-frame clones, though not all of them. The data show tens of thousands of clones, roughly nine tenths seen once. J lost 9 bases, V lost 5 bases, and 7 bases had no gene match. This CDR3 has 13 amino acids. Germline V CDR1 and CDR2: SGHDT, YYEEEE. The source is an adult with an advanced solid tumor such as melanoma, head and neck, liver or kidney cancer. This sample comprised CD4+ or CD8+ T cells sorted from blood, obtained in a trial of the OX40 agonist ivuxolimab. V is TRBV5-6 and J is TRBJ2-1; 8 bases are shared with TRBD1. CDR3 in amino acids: CASRRHRGIEQFF. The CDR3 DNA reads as TGTGCCAGCAGACGCCACAGGGGGATTGAGCAGTTCTTC.